The 9 T cell receptor beta chains below were found in one sample sequenced in a study of T cells in Graves' hyperthyroidism and ophthalmopathy. Template material for amplifying TCR beta CDR3 regions consisted of RNA transcripts. Carried out on the TCR CDR3, a first-round RT-PCR used the HTBI primer set. Via MiXCR, TCRdb re-called the multiplex PCR reads, giving one row per CDR3 protein. The repertoire holds 600,000 or so distinct CDR3 sequences, with around 15% as singletons. Material for sequencing was blood. All receptors derive from a woman in her thirties with Graves' hyperthyroidism.

The chain links TRBV15 to TRBJ2-3; D is possibly TRBD1 (6 bases). V dropped 7 bases and J dropped 3 bases, with 14 bases sitting between them. Germline assignment: CDR1 LNHNV and CDR2 YYDKDF (reference sequence). The CDR3 has 14 amino acids. CDR3 in amino acids: CATNMPGETDTQYF. The CDR3 DNA reads as TGTGCCACCAATATGCCAGGGGAAACAGATACGCAGTATTTT. Variable domain in full (rest from reference TRBV15 and TRBJ2-3): DAMVIQNPRYQVTQFGKPVTLSCSQTLNHNVMYWYQQKSSQAPKLLFHYYDKDFNNEADTPDNFQSRRPNTSFCFLDIRSPGLGDTAMYLCATNMPGETDTQYFGPGTRLTVL.

The genes are TRBV20-1 and TRBJ2-2; D is perhaps TRBD2 (6 bases). From germline, CDR1 is DFQATT and CDR2 SNEGSKA (reference sequence). Trimming left V 0 bases short and J 6 bases short, with 14 bases between. This CDR3 is built from 15 residues. The CDR3 DNA follows: TGCAGTGCTAGAGAAACCGGGAGAACCGCCGGGGAGCTGTTTTTT. It translates to CSARETGRTAGELFF.

This clonotype was recorded at least ten times. The chain combines TRBV7-2 with TRBJ1-1; D is undetermined. The CDR3 length is 13 residues. V was shortened by 5 bases and J by 1 base, with 8 bases between the two germline ends. The germline gives CDR1 SGHTA, CDR2 FQGNSA. The CDR3 nucleotides read TGTGCCAGCAGCATAAACAGGAACACTGAAGCTTTCTTT. Amino acid sequence: CASSINRNTEAFF.

This clonotype was found many times. The gene calls are TRBV28 and TRBJ2-1; TRBD1 matches at 11 bases. The CDR3 length is 14 residues. V lost 5 bases and J lost 6; bases outside the gene matches: 3. CDR1 is MDHEN and CDR2 is SYDVKM in the germline V gene. CDR3 bases: TGTGCCAGCAGTAAGGACAGGGGGCTCAATGAGCAGTTCTTC. This gives the protein CASSKDRGLNEQFF.

This clonotype has just a few counts. The genes are TRBV20-1 and TRBJ2-3, with 9 bases that match TRBD2. Germline CDR1 and CDR2: DFQATT and SNEGSKA (reference sequence). The CDR3 runs to 15 residues. Trimming cost V 6 bases and J 6 bases; bases outside gene matches: 13. The CDR3 here is CSAKRALAGYDTQYF. CDR3 bases: TGCAGTGCGAAGAGGGCCCTAGCGGGGTACGATACGCAGTATTTT.

The rearrangement links TRBV9 to TRBJ1-4; the match to TRBD1 covers 8 bases. This CDR3 has 13 residues. Germline trimming cut 8 bases from V and 3 bases from J; bases unmatched to any gene: 3. Germline assignment: CDR1 SGDLS and CDR2 YYNGEE. CDR3 amino acids: CASSTGANEKLFF. The CDR3 nucleotides are TGTGCCAGTTCGACAGGGGCTAATGAAAAACTGTTTTTT.

This clonotype was counted at least ten times. The genes are TRBV7-2 and TRBJ2-3, with 12 positions matching TRBD2. Trimming took 4 bases from V and 0 from J; bases not matched to a gene: 2. CDR3 length: 16 residues. Germline CDR1 SGHTA, CDR2 FQGNSA. The CDR3 is CASSYLAGGSTDTQYF. The CDR3 DNA reads TGTGCCAGCAGCTATCTAGCGGGAGGGAGCACAGATACGCAGTATTTT.

This clonotype was detected ten times or more. The chain joins TRBV12-3 or TRBV12-4 to TRBJ2-1, with unresolved D. Trimming left V 10 bases short and J 8 bases short, with 18 bases between. The CDR3 sequence is 13 residues long. In DNA, the CDR3 is TGTGCCACCAGCTCCCGGAATATCCATGAGCAGTTCTTC. Translation gives CATSSRNIHEQFF.

This rearrangement joins TRBV5-1 to TRBJ2-7, with D possibly matching TRBD1 (5 bases). Germline loops: CDR1 SGHRS, CDR2 YFSETQ. Deletions cut 8 bases from V and 3 bases from J, with 15 bases between. This CDR3 is 13 amino acids long. In DNA, the CDR3 is TGCGCCAGAGGTAAGGGGCGAATCTACGAGCAGTACTTC. This codes for CARGKGRIYEQYF.